This TCR beta chain was profiled in a study of molecular identifiers for immune sequencing clone quantification. Findings and limits, study-wide: Clones of above 20 RNA copies carried over 98% of effector molecules; in naive cells they carried under 1%.

This clonotype was counted many times. Its antigen is unidentified. TCRdb fed the PCR reads into MiXCR, producing one record per CDR3 protein. This sample has roughly 90,000 distinct CDR3 sequences; under 20% occur once, and the top ten carry about 0.85%. Libraries used 20,000 to 1,000,000 sorted naive CD8 T cells and 10%, 30% or 50% RNA input. Based on a CD8+CD4-CCR7+CD45RA+ profile, naive CD8 T cells were sorted. The receptor was isolated from a human donor in good health. Some libraries in this study had Jurkat cell RNA spiked in. The sample was naive CD8+ T cells from blood, with Jurkat cell RNA spiked in. The subset: FACS-sorted CD8+CD4-CCR7+CD45RA+ naive T cells.

This chain's CDR3 is CSVDGQGWDNEQFF. CDR3 sequence (DNA): TGCAGCGTTGATGGACAGGGTTGGGACAATGAGCAGTTCTTC. This sequence joins TRBV29-1 and TRBJ2-1, with TRBD1 matching 8 bases. Per germline, CDR1 SQVTM and CDR2 ANQGSEA. Germline trimming cut 3 bases from V and 5 bases from J; bases unmatched to any gene: 6. The CDR3 consists of 14 residues.